These 14 T cell receptor beta chains were sequenced from one sample in a study of control samples from healthy donors and cancer patients. Assay: immunoSEQ multiplex PCR; the TCRdb copy retains only in-frame clones and omits some. The sample carries around 140,000 clones, nearly 90% recorded once. The sequenced material came from PBMCs. These receptors were taken from a man aged 45-65 years with head and neck cancer.

In its sample, this clone is medium-sized. The chain is built from TRBV12-3 or TRBV12-4 and TRBJ2-7; TRBD2 matches at 9 bases. The CDR3 is 13 amino acids. V shed 9 bases and J 0 bases; nucleotides not matched to a gene: 3. DNA for the CDR3: TGTGCCAGTTTACTAGCGGGCTCCTACGAGCAGTACTTC. It encodes CASLLAGSYEQYF.

The chain has TRBV5-6 and TRBJ2-1; no clear D gene. Germline CDR1 reads SGHDT; CDR2 reads YYEEEE. This CDR3 has 13 amino acids. V lost 3 bases and J lost 7, with 11 bases in between. The CDR3 loop is CASSWRNRNEQFF. CDR3 bases: TGTGCCAGCAGCTGGAGAAACCGAAATGAGCAGTTCTTC. Full variable domain (outside the CDR3, taken from reference TRBV5-6 and TRBJ2-1): DAGVTQSPTHLIKTRGQQVTLRCSPKSGHDTVSWYQQALGQGPQFIFQYYEEEERQRGNFPDRFSGHQFPNYSSELNVNALLLGDSALYLCASSWRNRNEQFFGPGTRLTVL.

This clone was counted once. The rearrangement joins TRBV6-5 to TRBJ2-1; possibly TRBD2 for D (5 bases). The CDR3 covers 13 residues. Germline V gene lookup returns CDR1 MNHEY and CDR2 SVGAGI. Trimming took off 4 bases at V and 10 bases at J, with 14 bases between the two ends. The CDR3 spells CASSSPLTGEQFF. In DNA, the CDR3 is TGTGCCAGCAGTTCCCCGTTGACGGGGGAGCAGTTCTTC.

This clone was seen a few times. V usage is TRBV27 and J usage is TRBJ1-2; 8 bases match TRBD1. Germline V CDR1 and CDR2: MNHEY, SMNVEV (reference sequence). This CDR3 has 12 residues. V trimming: 5 bases; J trimming: 8 bases; junction bases outside the gene matches: 4. In DNA, the CDR3 is TGTGCCAGCAGTAACCGGGACAGGGGCTACACCTTC. Protein sequence: CASSNRDRGYTF.

The chain links TRBV6-5 to TRBJ1-2; no firm D call. The germline V and J ends were trimmed by 4 bases and 8 bases, with 17 bases remaining between them. Germline V gives CDR1 MNHEY, CDR2 SVGAGI. The CDR3 runs to 14 residues. CDR3 sequence reads: CASSFLGRDGGYTF. The CDR3 nucleotides read TGTGCCAGCAGTTTCTTGGGCCGCGACGGCGGCTACACCTTC.

The chain couples TRBV15 to TRBJ2-1; 14 bases are shared with TRBD2. The V gene end was trimmed by 9 bases and the J gene end by 8 bases; junction bases not matched to a gene: 6. The CDR3 loop spans 14 amino acids. CDR1 and CDR2 from the germline V gene are LNHNV and YYDKDF (reference sequence). The CDR3 protein is CATSTSGRADEQFF. The DNA for the CDR3 is TGTGCCACGTCGACTAGCGGGAGGGCCGATGAGCAGTTCTTC.

The chain is built from TRBV5-5 and TRBJ2-7, with D possibly called TRBD1 or TRBD2 (5 bases each). Per the germline V gene, CDR1 is SGHKS and CDR2 is YYEKEE (reference sequence). Trimming left V 3 bases short and J 2 bases short, with 9 bases between. The CDR3 has 13 residues. CDR3 DNA sequence: TGTGCCAGCAGCTCGGGACCGACCTACGAGCAGTACTTC. Translated, it gives CASSSGPTYEQYF.

This rearrangement joins TRBV6-6 to TRBJ1-2; 10 nucleotides line up with TRBD1. Germline CDR1 and CDR2: MNHNY and SVGAGI (reference sequence). The CDR3 length is 16 residues. The trim removed 1 base at V and 8 bases at J, leaving 10 bases unmatched. The CDR3 is CASSYLGRGQGDGYTF. As DNA, the CDR3 is TGTGCCAGCAGTTACTTAGGGCGAGGACAGGGGGACGGCTACACCTTC.

V and J are TRBV6-5 and TRBJ1-1; D remains unclear. CDR1 is MNHEY, CDR2 SVGAGI, per germline. V dropped 6 bases and J dropped 1 base, with 0 bases sitting between them. The CDR3 is 10 residues long. The CDR3 spells CASRNTEAFF. CDR3 in DNA: TGTGCCAGCAGGAACACTGAAGCTTTCTTT.

The rearrangement uses TRBV10-2 and TRBJ1-4, with D uncertain. The V end was cut by 5 bases, the J end by 7 bases, with 11 bases between. The CDR3 loop spans 13 amino acids. CDR1 WSHSY and CDR2 SAAADI come from the germline V gene. The CDR3 is CASSSSLGEKLFF. The CDR3 DNA follows: TGCGCCAGCAGTTCGAGCCTCGGTGAAAAACTGTTTTTT.

This chain links TRBV5-1 with TRBJ1-1; possible D gene TRBD1, 6 bases. The CDR3 runs to 13 residues. Germline lookup yields CDR1 SGHRS and CDR2 YFSETQ. V dropped 5 bases and J dropped 1 base, with 9 bases sitting between them. Written as DNA, the CDR3 is TGCGCCAGCAGGGGGGCCCAGAACACTGAAGCTTTCTTT. It specifies CASRGAQNTEAFF.

The chain combines TRBV9 with TRBJ2-7; 9 nucleotides line up with TRBD2. CDR1 and CDR2 from the germline V gene are SGDLS and YYNGEE. The CDR3 runs 14 residues. The ends lost 2 bases at V and 4 bases at J; junction bases unmatched: 4. CDR3 bases: TGTGCCAGCAGCGTGGCGGGAGGGCCTTACGAGCAGTACTTC. Amino acid sequence: CASSVAGGPYEQYF. The variable domain in full, with the rest retrieved from reference TRBV9 and TRBJ2-7, is DSGVTQTPKHLITATGQRVTLRCSPRSGDLSVYWYQQSLDQGLQFLIQYYNGEERAKGNILERFSAQQFPDLHSELNLSSLELGDSALYFCASSVAGGPYEQYFGPGTRLTVT.

CDR3 DNA sequence: TGTGCCAGTAGTATAGGGACCTTTTCCTACGAGCAGTACTTC. Translating it yields CASSIGTFSYEQYF. The chain couples TRBV19 to TRBJ2-7; D remains ambiguous. Trimming took off 1 base at V and 1 base at J, with 8 bases between the two ends. The germline CDR1 and CDR2 sequences are LNHDA and SQIVND (reference sequence). This CDR3 spans 14 amino acids. The full variable domain, its missing parts supplied by reference TRBV19 and TRBJ2-7, is DGGITQSPKYLFRKEGQNVTLSCEQNLNHDAMYWYRQDPGQGLRLIYYSQIVNDFQKGDIAEGYSVSREKKESFPLTVTSAQKNPTAFYLCASSIGTFSYEQYFGPGTRLTVT.

The rearrangement links TRBV27 to TRBJ1-2; 7 bases are a match to TRBD1. V lost 5 bases and J lost 6; bases outside the gene matches: 6. The CDR3 runs 13 residues. Germline lookup yields CDR1 MNHEY and CDR2 SMNVEV (reference sequence). Here the CDR3 reads CASSPHRGDGYTF. The CDR3 DNA follows: TGTGCCAGCAGTCCTCACAGGGGTGATGGCTACACCTTC.